Reported below is one TCR beta chain. The CDR3 totals 15 residues. J gave up 6 bases and V 3 bases, and 3 bases lay outside the gene matches. CDR1 LGHNT and CDR2 FRNRAP come from the germline V gene. Sequencing was performed with immunoSEQ multiplex PCR; in TCRdb, only in-frame clones are kept and a portion is missing. The profile shows 1.5 million to 1.9 million clones, 95% to 99% of them singletons. This specimen comes from a study of shared clonotypes between healthy human individuals. Sample: naive CD4+ T cells sorted from blood. The subset: CD45RA+ positively selected. The chain recombines TRBV12-5 with TRBJ2-2; 11 nucleotides align to TRBD2. The sequence was obtained from a young man in good health. Here the CDR3 reads CASGFLAGGSGELFF. The CDR3 DNA reads as TGTGCTAGTGGTTTTCTAGCGGGAGGCTCCGGGGAGCTGTTTTTT.